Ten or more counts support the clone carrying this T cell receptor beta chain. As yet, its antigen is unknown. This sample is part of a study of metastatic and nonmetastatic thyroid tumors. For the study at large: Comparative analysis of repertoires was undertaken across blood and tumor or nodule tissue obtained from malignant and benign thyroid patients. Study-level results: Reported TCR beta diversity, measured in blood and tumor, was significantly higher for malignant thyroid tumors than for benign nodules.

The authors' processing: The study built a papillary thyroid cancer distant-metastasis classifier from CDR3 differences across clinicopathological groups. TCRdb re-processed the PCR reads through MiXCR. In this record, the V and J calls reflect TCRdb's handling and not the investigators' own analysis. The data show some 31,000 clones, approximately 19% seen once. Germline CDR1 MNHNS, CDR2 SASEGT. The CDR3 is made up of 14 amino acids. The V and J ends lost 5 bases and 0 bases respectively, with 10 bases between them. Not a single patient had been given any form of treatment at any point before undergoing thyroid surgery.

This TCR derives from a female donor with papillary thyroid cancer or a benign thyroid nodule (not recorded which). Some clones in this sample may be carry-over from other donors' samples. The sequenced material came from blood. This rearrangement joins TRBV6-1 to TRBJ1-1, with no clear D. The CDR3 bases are TGTGCCAGCAGTCCGCCTTCACTGAACACTGAAGCTTTCTTT. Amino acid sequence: CASSPPSLNTEAFF.